This T cell receptor (beta chain) was observed in a study of CD8+CD57+ T cells in acquired aplastic anemia. Overall study context: Sorted CD4+ and CD8+ cells gave a mean 3.2 ug DNA, range roughly 0.18 to 30 ug.

The CDR3 sequence is 14 residues long. The V end was cut by 3 bases, the J end by 0 bases, with 8 bases between. CDR1 is WSHSY and CDR2 is SAAADI in the germline V gene. Those patients picked for sequencing had displayed CD8+CD57+ cell expansion on flow cytometry. Template material for TCR beta VDJ and CDR3 profiling consisted of genomic DNA. TCRdb redid the calling of the reads with MiXCR, one entry per CDR3 protein. The data hold 250,000 to 300,000 distinct CDR3 sequences, with under 65% observed a single time. The receptor was derived from a human donor with aplastic anemia. The chain uses TRBV10-2 and TRBJ1-2; D is undetermined. What was sequenced was sorted CD4+, CD8+, or CD8+CD57+ T cells (not recorded which) from PBMCs. CDR3 amino acids: CASSEQEANYGYTF. The CDR3 region has the DNA TGCGCCAGCAGTGAACAAGAAGCTAACTATGGCTACACCTTC.